A selection of T cell receptor beta chains follows, all from one sample in a study of OX40 agonist ivuxolimab in advanced cancers. Libraries were prepared by immunoSEQ multiplex PCR; TCRdb keeps only in-frame clonotypes and omits some of them. The sample shows roughly 48,000 clones, 60% to 80% of them seen only once. Material: CD4+ or CD8+ T cells sorted from blood, obtained in a trial of the OX40 agonist ivuxolimab. The receptors were sampled from an adult with an advanced solid tumor such as melanoma, head and neck, liver or kidney cancer. The CDR3 runs from the conserved cysteine through the conserved F or W. D genes are given only for firm matches. Clone size is given for some rows only: seen once, a few or many times, or a class if the clone is expanded.

TRBJ1-4 | . | . | TRBV5-1 | CASSLFGDGGEKLFF | TGCGCCAGCAGCCTGTTTGGGGACGGGGGTGAAAAACTGTTTTTT
TRBJ2-3 | . | TRBD1 | TRBV4-3 | CASSQEAGQGATDTQYF | TGCGCCAGCAGCCAAGAGGCGGGCCAGGGGGCAACAGATACGCAGTATTTT
TRBJ1-5 | . | . | TRBV30 | CAWRRGGDQPQHF | TGTGCCTGGAGGCGGGGGGGGGATCAGCCCCAGCATTTT
TRBJ1-2 | . | . | TRBV7-2 | CASSLVGGYGYTF | TGTGCCAGCAGCTTAGTAGGGGGCTATGGCTACACCTTC
TRBJ1-1 | . | . | TRBV18 | CASSPYTGTVNTEAFF | TGTGCCAGCTCACCCTACACCGGGACCGTGAACACTGAAGCTTTCTTT
TRBJ1-3 | . | . | TRBV4-1 | CASSQGWQGHSAGNTIYF | TGCGCCAGCAGCCAAGGGTGGCAGGGACATAGTGCGGGAAACACCATATATTTT
TRBJ1-2 | . | TRBD1 | TRBV27 | CASSFRGQGNYGYTF | TGTGCCAGCAGTTTCAGGGGGCAAGGGAACTATGGCTACACCTTC
TRBJ2-1 | . | TRBD1 | TRBV10-1 | CASSLSGTGAYNEQFF | TGCGCCAGCAGCCTGAGCGGGACAGGGGCCTACAATGAGCAGTTCTTC
TRBJ1-2 | once | . | TRBV19 | CASSQRQTNYGYTF | TGTGCCAGTAGTCAACGACAGACCAACTATGGCTACACCTTC
TRBJ2-1 | . | TRBD2 | TRBV6-1 | CASREGGPNNEQFF | TGTGCCAGCAGGGAGGGAGGGCCCAACAATGAGCAGTTCTTC
TRBJ2-2 | medium-sized | . | TRBV9 | CASSSLTRRTGELFF | TGTGCCAGCAGCTCCCTGACTAGGCGCACCGGGGAGCTGTTTTTT
TRBJ1-1 | few | . | TRBV29-1 | CSVEQGVNTEAFF | TGCAGCGTTGAGCAGGGAGTCAACACTGAAGCTTTCTTT
TRBJ2-5 | . | . | TRBV7-7 | CASSLGAGSRSETQYF | TGTGCCAGCAGCTTAGGTGCGGGAAGTAGATCGGAGACCCAGTACTTC
TRBJ2-7 | . | . | TRBV6-1 | CASSEAGTSSYEQYF | TGTGCCAGCAGTGAAGCCGGGACCAGCTCCTACGAGCAGTACTTC
TRBJ2-5 | . | TRBD1 | TRBV19 | CASSMWGTGGMETQYF | TGTGCCAGTAGTATGTGGGGGACAGGGGGCATGGAGACCCAGTACTTC
TRBJ2-1 | . | . | TRBV25-1 | CASSVGNEQFF | TGTGCCAGCAGTGTGGGCAATGAGCAGTTCTTC
TRBJ1-2 | . | . | TRBV6-5 | CASSYSGGLGGYTF | TGTGCCAGCAGTTACAGCGGGGGCCTTGGTGGCTACACCTTC
TRBJ2-7 | once | . | TRBV6-5 | CASSRGLGGEQYF | TGTGCCAGCAGCCGAGGCCTGGGGGGTGAGCAGTACTTC
TRBJ2-5 | . | TRBD2 | TRBV7-9 | CASSPSRVAGEGETQYF | TGTGCCAGCAGCCCTTCTAGGGTAGCGGGAGAGGGAGAGACCCAGTACTTC
TRBJ1-1 | few | TRBD1 | TRBV10-2 | CASSEQGANTEAFF | TGCGCCAGCAGTGAACAGGGGGCGAACACTGAAGCTTTCTTT
TRBJ2-1 | . | TRBD1 | TRBV5-1 | CASSLGDRYNEQFF | TGCGCCAGCAGCTTGGGGGACAGATACAATGAGCAGTTCTTC
TRBJ1-5 | . | . | TRBV19 | CASSIVPSGTQWPQHF | TGTGCCAGTAGTATAGTTCCATCCGGGACCCAGTGGCCCCAGCATTTT
TRBJ2-2 | . | TRBD2 | TRBV27 | CASSLLAGVAGELFF | TGTGCCAGCAGTTTATTAGCGGGAGTCGCCGGGGAGCTGTTTTTT
TRBJ1-2 | once | . | TRBV4-3 | CASSPAGTHGYTF | TGCGCCAGCAGCCCGGCCGGGACACATGGCTACACCTTC
TRBJ1-3 | . | . | TRBV15 | CATSVGRDSGNTIYF | TGTGCCACCAGCGTTGGACGGGACTCTGGAAACACCATATATTTT
TRBJ2-7 | . | TRBD2 | TRBV5-4 | CASSLLAGAYEQYF | TGTGCCAGCAGCTTACTAGCGGGAGCCTACGAGCAGTACTTC
TRBJ1-1 | few | . | TRBV28 | CASSPIWGTEAFF | TGTGCCAGCAGTCCCATTTGGGGGACTGAAGCTTTCTTT
TRBJ2-1 | few | TRBD2 | TRBV9 | CASSVDSGRAFNEQFF | TGTGCCAGCAGCGTAGATAGCGGGAGGGCCTTCAATGAGCAGTTCTTC
TRBJ1-2 | once | TRBD1 | TRBV6-5 | CASSIQGINYGYTF | TGTGCCAGCAGTATACAGGGGATTAACTATGGCTACACCTTC
TRBJ1-5 | . | TRBD1 | TRBV19 | CASSIDRTGDPKPQHF | TGTGCCAGTAGTATAGATAGGACAGGGGACCCCAAGCCCCAGCATTTT
TRBJ1-2 | . | TRBD1 | TRBV28 | CASSPGGVSKYGYTF | TGTGCCAGCAGTCCAGGGGGCGTTTCAAAATATGGCTACACCTTC
TRBJ1-5 | . | . | TRBV4-3 | CASSQGSGGNQPQHF | TGCGCCAGCAGCCAAGGGTCTGGGGGGAATCAGCCCCAGCATTTT
TRBJ2-3 | . | . | TRBV18 | CASSSDRGGLNTQYF | TGTGCCAGCTCATCCGACAGGGGAGGGCTAAATACGCAGTATTTT
TRBJ2-1 | once | . | TRBV5-6 | CASSLVSGHYNEQFF | TGTGCCAGCAGCTTGGTCAGCGGGCACTACAATGAGCAGTTCTTC
TRBJ2-6 | . | . | TRBV9 | CASSEPSGANVLTF | TGTGCCAGCAGCGAGCCCTCTGGGGCCAACGTCCTGACTTTC